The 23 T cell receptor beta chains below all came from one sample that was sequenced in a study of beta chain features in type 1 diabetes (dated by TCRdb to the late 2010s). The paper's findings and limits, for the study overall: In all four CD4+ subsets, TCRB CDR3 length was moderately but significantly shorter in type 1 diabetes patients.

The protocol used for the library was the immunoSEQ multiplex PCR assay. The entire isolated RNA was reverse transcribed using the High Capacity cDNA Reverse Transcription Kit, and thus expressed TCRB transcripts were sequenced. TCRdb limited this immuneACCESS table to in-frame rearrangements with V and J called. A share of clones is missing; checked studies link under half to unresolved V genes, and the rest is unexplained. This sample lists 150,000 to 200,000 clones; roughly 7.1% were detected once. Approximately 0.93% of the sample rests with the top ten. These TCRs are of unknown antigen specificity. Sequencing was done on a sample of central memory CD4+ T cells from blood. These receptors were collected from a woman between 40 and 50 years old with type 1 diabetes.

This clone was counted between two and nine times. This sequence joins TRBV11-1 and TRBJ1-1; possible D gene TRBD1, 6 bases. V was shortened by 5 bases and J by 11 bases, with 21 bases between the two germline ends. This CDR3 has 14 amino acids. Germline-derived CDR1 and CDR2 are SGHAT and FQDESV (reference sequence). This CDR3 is CASSLTRTAPGAFF. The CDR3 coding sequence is TGTGCCAGCAGCCTAACCCGGACAGCCCCTGGTGCTTTCTTT.

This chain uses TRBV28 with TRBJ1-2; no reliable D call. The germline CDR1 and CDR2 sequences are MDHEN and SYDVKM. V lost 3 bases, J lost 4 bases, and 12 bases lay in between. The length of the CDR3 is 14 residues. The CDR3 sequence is CASSFSVAPYGYTF. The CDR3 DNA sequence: TGTGCCAGCAGTTTTTCCGTGGCCCCCTATGGCTACACCTTC.

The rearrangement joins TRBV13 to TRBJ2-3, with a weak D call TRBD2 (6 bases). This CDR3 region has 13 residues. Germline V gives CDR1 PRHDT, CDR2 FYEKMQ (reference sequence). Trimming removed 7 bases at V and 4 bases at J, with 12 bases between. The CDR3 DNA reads TGTGCCAGCATCCCCGCGGGGTCAGATACGCAGTATTTT. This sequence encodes CASIPAGSDTQYF.

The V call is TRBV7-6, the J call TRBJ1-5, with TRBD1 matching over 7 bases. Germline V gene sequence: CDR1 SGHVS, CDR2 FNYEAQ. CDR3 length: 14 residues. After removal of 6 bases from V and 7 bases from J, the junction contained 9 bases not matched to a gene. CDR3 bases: TGTGCCAGCAGAATCGATACAGGGGAGCAGCCCCAGCATTTT. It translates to CASRIDTGEQPQHF.

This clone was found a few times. The CDR3: CASAKAGQINQPQHF. The CDR3, as DNA: TGTGCCAGCGCAAAGGCGGGACAGATCAATCAGCCCCAGCATTTT. V is TRBV18 and J is TRBJ1-5, with TRBD1 identical over 7 bases. This CDR3 has 15 residues. Per the germline V gene, CDR1 is KGHSH and CDR2 is LQKENI. The trim removed 8 bases at V and 3 bases at J, leaving 10 bases unmatched.

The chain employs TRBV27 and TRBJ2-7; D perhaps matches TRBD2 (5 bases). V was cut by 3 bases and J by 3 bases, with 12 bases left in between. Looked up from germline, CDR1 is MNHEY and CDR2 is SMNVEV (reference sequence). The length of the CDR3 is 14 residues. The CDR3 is CASSFDGIGYEQYF. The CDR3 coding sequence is TGTGCCAGCAGTTTTGACGGGATCGGCTACGAGCAGTACTTC.

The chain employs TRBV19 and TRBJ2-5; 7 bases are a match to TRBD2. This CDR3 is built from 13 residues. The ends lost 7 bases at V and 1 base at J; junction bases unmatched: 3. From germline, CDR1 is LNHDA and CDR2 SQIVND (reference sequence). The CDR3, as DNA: TGTGCCAGTAAGGAGCGGGGCCAAGAGACCCAGTACTTC. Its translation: CASKERGQETQYF.

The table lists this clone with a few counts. The chain's CDR3 is CASTNDIRTEAFF. The DNA for the CDR3 is TGTGCCAGCACCAATGACATTAGGACTGAAGCTTTCTTT. V usage is TRBV7-9 and J usage is TRBJ1-1; D is undetermined. Deletions cut 7 bases from V and 5 bases from J, with 14 bases between. Germline loops: CDR1 SEHNR, CDR2 FQNEAQ (reference sequence). CDR3 length: 13 residues. The full variable domain, rest sourced from reference TRBV7-9 and TRBJ1-1, is DTGVSQNPRHKITKRGQNVTFRCDPISEHNRLYWYRQTLGQGPEFLTYFQNEAQLEKSRLLSDRFSAERPKGSFSTLEIQRTEQGDSAMYLCASTNDIRTEAFFGQGTRLTVV.

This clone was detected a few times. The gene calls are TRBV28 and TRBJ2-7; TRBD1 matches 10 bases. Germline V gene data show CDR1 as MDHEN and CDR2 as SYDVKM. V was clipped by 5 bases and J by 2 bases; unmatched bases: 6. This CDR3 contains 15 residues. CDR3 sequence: CASSPPGTGAYEQYF. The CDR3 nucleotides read TGTGCCAGCAGTCCCCCCGGGACAGGGGCCTACGAGCAGTACTTC.

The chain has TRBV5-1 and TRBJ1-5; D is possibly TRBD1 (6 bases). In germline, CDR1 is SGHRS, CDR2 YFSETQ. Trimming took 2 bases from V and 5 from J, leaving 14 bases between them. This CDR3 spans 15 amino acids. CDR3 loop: CASSLDPRGDQPQHF. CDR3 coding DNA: TGCGCCAGCAGCTTAGACCCCAGGGGAGATCAGCCCCAGCATTTT.

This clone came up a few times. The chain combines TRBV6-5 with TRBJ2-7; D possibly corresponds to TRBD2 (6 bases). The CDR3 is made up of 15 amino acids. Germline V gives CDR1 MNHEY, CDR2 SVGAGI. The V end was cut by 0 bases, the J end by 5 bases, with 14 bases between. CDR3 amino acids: CASSYSTGAGHEQYF. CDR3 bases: TGTGCCAGCAGTTACTCCACGGGAGCGGGCCACGAGCAGTACTTC.

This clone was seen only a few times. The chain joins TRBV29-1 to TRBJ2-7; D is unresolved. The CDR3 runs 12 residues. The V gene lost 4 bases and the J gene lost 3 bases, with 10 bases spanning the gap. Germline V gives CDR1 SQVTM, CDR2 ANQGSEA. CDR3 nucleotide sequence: TGCAGCGTTGGGAAGAACAGCTACGAGCAGTACTTC. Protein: CSVGKNSYEQYF.

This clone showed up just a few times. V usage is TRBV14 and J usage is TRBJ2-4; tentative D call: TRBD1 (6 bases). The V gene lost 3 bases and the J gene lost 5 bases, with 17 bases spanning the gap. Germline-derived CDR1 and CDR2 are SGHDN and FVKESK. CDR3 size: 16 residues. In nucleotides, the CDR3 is TGTGCCAGCAGCCAGTTCTATGGGACAATGGAAAACATTCAGTACTTC. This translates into CASSQFYGTMENIQYF. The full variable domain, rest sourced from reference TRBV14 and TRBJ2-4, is EAGVTQFPSHSVIEKGQTVTLRCDPISGHDNLYWYRRVMGKEIKFLLHFVKESKQDESGMPNNRFLAERTGGTYSTLKVQPAELEDSGVYFCASSQFYGTMENIQYFGAGTRLSVL.

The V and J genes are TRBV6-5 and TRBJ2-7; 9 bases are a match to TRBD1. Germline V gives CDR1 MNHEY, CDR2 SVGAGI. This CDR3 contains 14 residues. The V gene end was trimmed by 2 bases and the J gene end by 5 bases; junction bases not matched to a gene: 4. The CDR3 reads CASSYEDRGNEQYF. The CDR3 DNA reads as TGTGCCAGCAGTTACGAGGACAGGGGCAACGAGCAGTACTTC.

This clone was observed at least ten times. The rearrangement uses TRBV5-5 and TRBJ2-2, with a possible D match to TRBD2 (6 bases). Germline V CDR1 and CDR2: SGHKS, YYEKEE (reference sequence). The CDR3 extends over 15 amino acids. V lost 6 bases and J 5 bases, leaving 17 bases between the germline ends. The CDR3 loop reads CASTFGGFMTGELFF. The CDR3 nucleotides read TGTGCCAGCACCTTCGGGGGTTTTATGACCGGGGAGCTGTTTTTT.

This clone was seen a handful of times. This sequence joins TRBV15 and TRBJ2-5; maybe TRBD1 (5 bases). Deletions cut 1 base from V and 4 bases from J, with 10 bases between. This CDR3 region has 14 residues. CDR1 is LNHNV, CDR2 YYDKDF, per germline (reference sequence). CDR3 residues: CATSRVGDRETQYF. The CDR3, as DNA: TGTGCCACCAGCAGAGTAGGGGATCGAGAGACCCAGTACTTC.

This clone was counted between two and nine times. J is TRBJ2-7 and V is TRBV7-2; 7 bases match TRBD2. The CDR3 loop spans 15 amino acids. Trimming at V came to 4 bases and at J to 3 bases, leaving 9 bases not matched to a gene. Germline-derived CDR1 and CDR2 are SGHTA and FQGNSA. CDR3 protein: CASSSPTAGHYEQYF. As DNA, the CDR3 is TGTGCCAGCAGCTCCCCTACAGCGGGGCACTACGAGCAGTACTTC.

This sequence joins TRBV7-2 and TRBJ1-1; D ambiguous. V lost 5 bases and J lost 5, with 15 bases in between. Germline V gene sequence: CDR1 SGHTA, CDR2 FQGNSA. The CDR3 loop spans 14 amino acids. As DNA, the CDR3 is TGTGCCAGCAGCATACAGCCCAAGGATACTGAAGCTTTCTTT. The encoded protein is CASSIQPKDTEAFF.

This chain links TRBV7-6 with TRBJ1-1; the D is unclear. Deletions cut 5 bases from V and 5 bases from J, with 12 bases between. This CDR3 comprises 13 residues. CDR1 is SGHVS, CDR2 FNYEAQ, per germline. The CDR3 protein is CASSPRPGTEAFF. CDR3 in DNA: TGTGCCAGCAGCCCCCGTCCGGGGACTGAAGCTTTCTTT.

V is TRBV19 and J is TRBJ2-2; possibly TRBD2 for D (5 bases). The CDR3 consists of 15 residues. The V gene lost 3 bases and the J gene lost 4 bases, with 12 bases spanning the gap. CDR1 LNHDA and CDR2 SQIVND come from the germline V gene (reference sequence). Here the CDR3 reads CASSIVPAGTGELFF. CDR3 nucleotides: TGTGCCAGTAGTATCGTTCCCGCGGGCACCGGGGAGCTGTTTTTT. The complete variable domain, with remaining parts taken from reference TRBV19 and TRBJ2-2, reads DGGITQSPKYLFRKEGQNVTLSCEQNLNHDAMYWYRQDPGQGLRLIYYSQIVNDFQKGDIAEGYSVSREKKESFPLTVTSAQKNPTAFYLCASSIVPAGTGELFFGEGSRLTVL.

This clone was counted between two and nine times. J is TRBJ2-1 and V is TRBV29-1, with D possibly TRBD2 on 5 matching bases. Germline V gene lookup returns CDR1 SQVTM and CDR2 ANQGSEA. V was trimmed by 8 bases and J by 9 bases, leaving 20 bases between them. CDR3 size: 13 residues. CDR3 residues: CSFSRLLESEQFF. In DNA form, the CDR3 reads TGCAGCTTTAGCCGTCTACTAGAATCTGAGCAGTTCTTC.

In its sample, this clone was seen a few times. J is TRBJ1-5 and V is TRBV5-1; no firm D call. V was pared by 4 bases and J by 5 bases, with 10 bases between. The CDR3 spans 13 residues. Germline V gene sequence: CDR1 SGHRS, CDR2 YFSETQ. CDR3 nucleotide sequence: TGCGCCAGCAGCGTCACTTATGATCAGCCCCAGCATTTT. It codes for CASSVTYDQPQHF.

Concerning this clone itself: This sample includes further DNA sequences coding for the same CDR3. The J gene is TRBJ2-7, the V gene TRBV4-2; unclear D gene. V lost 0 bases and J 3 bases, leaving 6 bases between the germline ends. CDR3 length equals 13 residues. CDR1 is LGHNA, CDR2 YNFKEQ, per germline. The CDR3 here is CASSQDGNYEQYF. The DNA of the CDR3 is TGTGCCAGCAGCCAAGACGGTAACTACGAGCAGTACTTC.